This is a list of T cell receptor beta chains from one sample in a study of early T cells in non-severe SARS-CoV-2 infection. MiXCR, applied by TCRdb to the 5' RACE reads, yields one record per CDR3 protein. The sample lists tens of thousands of distinct CDR3 sequences, around 3.9% occurring once. Specimen: whole blood. All receptors derive from an adult who was a healthcare worker with PCR-confirmed SARS-CoV-2 infection or an uninfected control (not recorded which). The CDR3 runs from the conserved cysteine through the conserved F or W. The order of the fields is V gene, CDR3 length, D gene, J gene, clone size, CDR3 DNA, CDR3 protein. D genes are given only for firm matches. Clone size is not always given. Where it is, it says once, few, many or a class for expanded clones.

>TRBV4-3|17|TRBD2|TRBJ2-2|many
TGCGCCAGCAGCCAAGGGACTAGCGGGAGGGCCACCGGGGAGCTGTTTTTT
CASSQGTSGRATGELFF
>TRBV20-1|14|NA|TRBJ1-4|many
TGCAGTGCGATTAACACCGCAACTAATGAAAAACTGTTTTTT
CSAINTATNEKLFF
>TRBV3-1|16|TRBD1|TRBJ2-7|few
TGTGCCAGCACCTCAGGACAGGGCCTTAGCTCCTACGAGCAGTACTTC
CASTSGQGLSSYEQYF
>TRBV6-1|13|NA|TRBJ2-7|few
TGTGCCAGCAGGGGATCAGGTTACTACGAGCAGTACTTC
CASRGSGYYEQYF
>TRBV6-6|14|NA|TRBJ1-5|many
TGTGCCAGCAGTCTACAGGTTAACAATCAGCCCCAGCATTTT
CASSLQVNNQPQHF
>TRBV7-9|15|NA|TRBJ1-6|many
TGTGCCAGCAGCTTACCCCGTGAGAATAATTCACCCCTCCACTTT
CASSLPRENNSPLHF
>TRBV6-4|15|TRBD2|TRBJ2-1|many
TGTGCCAGCAGTAATCGGCGGGAGGGCCCGAATGAGCAGTTCTTC
CASSNRREGPNEQFF
>TRBV19|13|NA|TRBJ2-2|many
TGTGCCAGTAGTCTGGGGTCGACCGGGGAGCTGTTTTTT
CASSLGSTGELFF
>TRBV7-2|15|NA|TRBJ1-1|many
TGTGCCAGCAGCTTAGTAGCAGGGATGAACACTGAAGCTTTCTTT
CASSLVAGMNTEAFF
>TRBV19|14|TRBD1|TRBJ2-3|many
TGTGCCAGTAGTTGGGGACAGGGTGGAGATACGCAGTATTTT
CASSWGQGGDTQYF
>TRBV6-2/TRBV6-3|14|NA|TRBJ1-2|few
TGTGCCAGCAGTCCGACTTTGGAGGTCTATGGCTACACCTTC
CASSPTLEVYGYTF
>TRBV29-1|13|NA|TRBJ1-3|many
TGCAGCGTTGACTTGGGCTCTGGAAACACCATATATTTT
CSVDLGSGNTIYF
>TRBV5-5|14|NA|TRBJ2-5|many
TGTGCCAGCAGCTTGGCACAGGGCTCGCAGACCCAGTACTTC
CASSLAQGSQTQYF
>TRBV7-6|16|NA|TRBJ2-1|NA
TGTGCCAGCAGCTCAACAACTACATCCTCCTACAATGAGCAGTTCTTC
CASSSTTTSSYNEQFF
>TRBV7-2|17|TRBD2|TRBJ2-3|many
TGTGCCAGCAGCTGGGGCTGGACTAGCGGGAGATCAGATACGCAGTATTTT
CASSWGWTSGRSDTQYF
>TRBV11-3|15|NA|TRBJ1-4|NA
TGTGCCAGCAGCTTAGTCACCCCGGGGAGTGAAAAACTGTTTTTT
CASSLVTPGSEKLFF
>TRBV18|13|NA|TRBJ1-1|many
TGTGCCAGCTCATCGACCCAGAACACTGAAGCTTTCTTT
CASSSTQNTEAFF
>TRBV29-1|16|TRBD2|TRBJ2-5|many
TGCAGCGTTGAGGTGGGCGGGACTAGCGGGATTGAGACCCAGTACTTC
CSVEVGGTSGIETQYF
>TRBV6-2/TRBV6-3|12|NA|TRBJ1-1|many
TGTGCCAGCGAAACAGGGAACACTGAAGCTTTCTTT
CASETGNTEAFF
>TRBV25-1|15|NA|TRBJ2-5|few
TGTGCCAGCAGTACGTGGACATATGAACAAGAGACCCAGTACTTC
CASSTWTYEQETQYF
>TRBV28|11|NA|TRBJ2-3|many
TGTGCCAGCAGTCCGTCAGATACGCAGTATTTT
CASSPSDTQYF
>TRBV10-3|16|TRBD2|TRBJ2-1|many
TGTGCCATCAGGGGGACTAGCGGGAGGCCGCACAATGAGCAGTTCTTC
CAIRGTSGRPHNEQFF
>TRBV28|15|TRBD1|TRBJ2-5|many
TGTGCCAGCAGTTTGGCCCGGGACAGGGGACAGACCCAGTACTTC
CASSLARDRGQTQYF
>TRBV6-2/TRBV6-3|15|NA|TRBJ2-7|many
TGTGCCAGCAGCGTCTCCGAGAGTGCTTCTAACGAGCAGTACTTC
CASSVSESASNEQYF
>TRBV29-1|13|NA|TRBJ2-3|many
TGCAGCGTAGATACAGAGTACACAGATACGCAGTATTTT
CSVDTEYTDTQYF
>TRBV18|15|NA|TRBJ2-5|many
TGTGCCAGCTCGCCGGAGCACTGGTACCAAGAGACCCAGTACTTC
CASSPEHWYQETQYF
>TRBV29-1|15|NA|TRBJ2-7|NA
TGCAGCGTCGAGGGGTGGGGCAGTTTCTCCTACGAGCAGTACTTC
CSVEGWGSFSYEQYF
>TRBV28|13|NA|TRBJ1-2|few
TGTGCCAGCAGTTTAGCTTTGCTCGGCGGCTACACCTTC
CASSLALLGGYTF
>TRBV11-2|14|TRBD2|TRBJ2-3|many
TGTGCCAGCAGCTGGGGGGGAGGGTTAGATACGCAGTATTTT
CASSWGGGLDTQYF
>TRBV6-2/TRBV6-3|13|NA|TRBJ2-2|many
TGTGCCAGCAGTTACCAGTTCCCCGGGGAGCTGTTTTTT
CASSYQFPGELFF
>TRBV18|15|NA|TRBJ1-3|many
TGTGCCAGCTCACCACAGGGGAGCTCTGGAAACACCATATATTTT
CASSPQGSSGNTIYF
>TRBV7-3|15|NA|TRBJ2-3|many
TGTGCCAGCAGCGTACAGGGGACTAGCACAGATACGCAGTATTTT
CASSVQGTSTDTQYF
>TRBV18|13|NA|TRBJ1-1|few
TGTGCCAGCTCGCCCGGCAGGGGCACTGAAGCTTTCTTT
CASSPGRGTEAFF
>TRBV2|16|TRBD2|TRBJ2-2|NA
TGTGCCAGCAGTACCAGGACTAGTCGGAACACCGGGGAGCTGTTTTTT
CASSTRTSRNTGELFF
>TRBV7-8|13|NA|TRBJ1-5|many
TGTGCCAGCAGCTTAAGCCTCAATCAGCCCCAGCATTTT
CASSLSLNQPQHF
>TRBV11-2|17|NA|TRBJ2-5|many
TGTGCCAGCAGCTTCACCGGGACTCCCGGAGTTAGGGAGACCCAGTACTTC
CASSFTGTPGVRETQYF
>TRBV2|15|NA|TRBJ2-3|many
TGTGCCAGCAGTACCCCGGGGGTCGGCACAGATACGCAGTATTTT
CASSTPGVGTDTQYF
>TRBV9|15|TRBD1|TRBJ2-1|many
TGTGCCAGCAGCTTACAGGGGGCACCCTACAATGAGCAGTTCTTC
CASSLQGAPYNEQFF
>TRBV12-3/TRBV12-4|14|NA|TRBJ2-7|few
TGTGCCAGCAGTTTAGGCCAGGGTGTGGACGAGCAGTACTTC
CASSLGQGVDEQYF
>TRBV18|16|NA|TRBJ2-1|few
TGTGCCAGCTCACCCGGACAGCGAAGCTCCTACAATGAGCAGTTCTTC
CASSPGQRSSYNEQFF
>TRBV28|16|TRBD1|TRBJ2-1|many
TGTGCCAGCAGTCCCTACCGGGACAGGGACTACAATGAGCAGTTCTTC
CASSPYRDRDYNEQFF
>TRBV7-8|14|NA|TRBJ1-2|many
TGTGCCAGCAGCTTCAACCCGGGACGTGATGGCTACACCTTC
CASSFNPGRDGYTF
>TRBV19|14|TRBD1|TRBJ2-7|NA
TGTGCCAGTAGTTCCCAGGGGGCTGGGTACGAGCAGTACTTC
CASSSQGAGYEQYF
>TRBV7-9|15|TRBD2|TRBJ2-7|many
TGTGCCAGCAGCTCCGGAACTAGCGGGCCCTACGAGCAGTACTTC
CASSSGTSGPYEQYF
>TRBV11-3|14|NA|TRBJ2-4|many
TGTGCCAGCAGCTTAGATCCTAGCGTGAACATTCAGTACTTC
CASSLDPSVNIQYF
>TRBV3-1|15|TRBD1|TRBJ2-2|many
TGTGCCAGCAGCCAAGGGGACAGGGACACCGGGGAGCTGTTTTTT
CASSQGDRDTGELFF
>TRBV27|14|NA|TRBJ2-3|NA
TGTGCCAGCGGTGGGAGGACTAGCACAGATACGCAGTATTTT
CASGGRTSTDTQYF
>TRBV29-1|16|TRBD2|TRBJ2-3|few
TGCAGCGTTGCTGCGCGGGAGGGTGTCGACACAGATACGCAGTATTTT
CSVAAREGVDTDTQYF
>TRBV9|13|NA|TRBJ1-1|many
TGTGCCAGCAGCGCAGGGGAGGCAGAAGAAGCTTTCTTT
CASSAGEAEEAFF